This TCR beta chain was captured by sequencing in a study of blood T cell repertoires in COVID-19. For the study at large: Sites in the United States, Italy and Spain provided acute and convalescent COVID-19 samples. Nucleic acid was either cDNA or gDNA, and it came from T cells, B-cell-depleted T cells, or PBMCs.

J gave up 0 bases and V 2 bases, and 3 bases lay outside the gene matches. Germline loops: CDR1 SGHTA, CDR2 FQGNSA. The CDR3 has 15 residues. As originally analysed: Scientists estimated how many nucleated cells there were by amplifying reference gene primers. Profiling relied on immunoSEQ multiplex PCR, and the TCRdb table lists in-frame clones only, not all of them. That table is the source of V, J and clone size, and D and trimming were worked out from the DNA. The sample has 150,000 or so clones; around 85% are singletons. This sequence was found in a woman between 40 and 50 years old with active or convalescent COVID-19. What was sequenced was peripheral blood. The chain joins TRBV7-2 to TRBJ2-7, with 8 nucleotides matching TRBD2. The CDR3 sequence is CASSLPSGLSYEQYF. DNA of the CDR3: TGTGCCAGCAGCTTACCTAGCGGGCTCTCCTACGAGCAGTACTTC.